The rows below give T cell receptor beta chains drawn from one sample of a study of T cell responses to AZD1222 COVID-19 vaccine. Profiling relied on immunoSEQ multiplex PCR, and the TCRdb table lists in-frame clones only, not all of them. This table has some 88,000 clones, 90% appearing once. The material sequenced was peripheral blood, taken 28 days after the second AZD1222 dose. All receptors derive from an adult who received the AZD1222 COVID-19 vaccine. The CDR3 runs from the conserved cysteine through the conserved F or W. A D gene is named only where the DNA matches it firmly. Clone sizes are given selectively: once, few, many, or a class where the clone is expanded.

D | size | J | V | CDR3 | DNA
TRBD1 | . | TRBJ2-1 | TRBV5-4 | CASSSPAGGLYEQFF | TGTGCCAGCAGCTCCCCGGCAGGGGGTCTGTATGAGCAGTTCTTC
TRBD1 | . | TRBJ1-1 | TRBV6-5 | CASSSGQGGTEAFF | TGTGCCAGCAGCTCGGGACAGGGAGGGACTGAAGCTTTCTTT
. | . | TRBJ1-1 | TRBV2 | CASTPRDTGSFF | TGTGCCAGCACGCCCCGGGACACGGGTTCTTTCTTT
. | . | TRBJ1-2 | TRBV4-3 | CASSQPSPGEEGGYTF | TGCGCCAGCAGCCAACCCTCCCCAGGGGAGGAGGGTGGCTACACCTTC
TRBD1 | . | TRBJ1-6 | TRBV6-2/TRBV6-3 | CASSLSLGTASNSPLHF | TGTGCCAGCAGTCTTTCCTTAGGGACAGCGAGCAATTCACCCCTCCACTTT
. | . | TRBJ1-3 | TRBV5-6 | CASSLDRLLSGNTIYF | TGTGCCAGCAGCTTGGATCGACTGCTCTCCGGAAACACCATATATTTT
TRBD2 | once | TRBJ2-3 | TRBV2 | CAITSGGADTQYF | TGTGCCATTACTAGCGGGGGGGCGGATACGCAGTATTTT
. | . | TRBJ1-2 | TRBV21-1 | CASSKQGLIWNGYTF | TGTGCCAGCAGCAAGCAGGGGTTAATCTGGAATGGCTACACCTTC
TRBD1 | . | TRBJ1-2 | TRBV19 | CASSMTGLGGYTF | TGTGCCAGTAGTATGACAGGGCTAGGTGGCTACACCTTC
. | . | TRBJ2-2 | TRBV6-2/TRBV6-3 | CASSYSLDPTDSNTGELFF | TGTGCCAGCAGTTACTCTCTGGACCCCACCGATTCGAACACCGGGGAGCTGTTTTTT
TRBD1 | . | TRBJ1-2 | TRBV19 | CASTALGQGMGYGYTF | TGTGCCAGTACCGCCCTAGGACAGGGAATGGGCTATGGCTACACCTTC
. | . | TRBJ1-1 | TRBV21-1 | CASSKYQGLKNVNTEAFF | TGTGCCAGCAGCAAATATCAGGGGCTAAAGAATGTGAACACTGAAGCTTTCTTT
TRBD1 | once | TRBJ1-2 | TRBV28 | CASSLWTGAPTNYGYTF | TGTGCCAGCAGTCTTTGGACAGGGGCTCCTACTAACTATGGCTACACCTTC
. | . | TRBJ1-1 | TRBV6-5 | CASSYSIGLNTEAFF | TGTGCCAGCAGTTACTCGATTGGTCTCAACACTGAAGCTTTCTTT
TRBD1 | once | TRBJ2-1 | TRBV2 | CASIRGTGAYNEQFF | TGTGCCAGCATACGAGGGACAGGGGCTTACAATGAGCAGTTCTTC
TRBD1 | . | TRBJ1-1 | TRBV18 | CASSTGGGGRAFF | TGTGCCAGCTCGACAGGGGGCGGGGGTCGAGCTTTCTTT
. | . | TRBJ1-6 | TRBV11-2 | CASSLDPGLGSPLHF | TGTGCCAGCAGCTTAGATCCCGGTTTAGGTTCACCCCTCCACTTT
. | . | TRBJ1-1 | TRBV29-1 | CSARQVNTEAFF | TGCAGCGCACGACAGGTGAACACTGAAGCTTTCTTT
TRBD1 | . | TRBJ1-1 | TRBV5-8 | CASSPGDRENTEAFF | TGTGCCAGCAGCCCAGGGGACAGGGAGAACACTGAAGCTTTCTTT
TRBD1 | . | TRBJ2-7 | TRBV3-1/TRBV3-2 | CASSPGQGFYEQYF | TGTGCCAGCAGCCCGGGACAGGGGTTCTACGAGCAGTACTTC
. | . | TRBJ2-7 | TRBV6-5 | CASSYGNLGVEQYF | TGTGCCAGCAGTTACGGCAATCTTGGGGTAGAGCAGTACTTC
. | . | TRBJ1-2 | TRBV7-9 | CASSFNDRNFYGYTF | TGTGCCAGCAGCTTCAACGACAGAAACTTCTATGGCTACACCTTC
. | . | TRBJ2-1 | TRBV3-1/TRBV3-2 | CASSQDPGREQFF | TGTGCCAGCAGCCAAGACCCGGGTCGGGAGCAGTTCTTC
TRBD1 | . | TRBJ2-1 | TRBV5-8 | CASSRSQGAWFF | TGTGCCAGCAGCCGATCCCAGGGGGCATGGTTCTTC
. | . | TRBJ2-1 | TRBV14 | CASSQEARKCFF | TGTGCCAGCAGCCAAGAAGCGCGGAAGTGCTTCTTC
TRBD2 | . | TRBJ2-3 | TRBV9 | CASSVGSGGGYFTDTQYF | TGTGCCAGCAGCGTAGGTAGCGGGGGGGGCTATTTCACAGATACGCAGTATTTT
. | once | TRBJ2-3 | TRBV19 | CASSPGVTDTQYF | TGTGCCAGTAGCCCGGGCGTCACAGATACGCAGTATTTT
. | . | TRBJ1-2 | TRBV19 | CASSITVTKDYGYTF | TGTGCCAGTAGTATAACCGTTACGAAGGACTATGGCTACACCTTC
. | . | TRBJ1-4 | TRBV3-1/TRBV3-2 | CASSQDPGSHKLFF | TGTGCCAGCAGCCAAGATCCGGGGTCGCATAAACTGTTTTTT
TRBD1 | . | TRBJ2-7 | TRBV9 | CASSSRDRAYEQYF | TGTGCCAGCAGCTCCCGGGACAGGGCCTACGAGCAGTACTTC